The clone carrying this T cell receptor (beta chain) was observed at least ten times. Regarding time point: healthy volunteer bleed at 6 weeks. The total RNA was obtained from whole blood that was not fractionated. CDR3 length equals 12 residues. V dropped 4 bases and J dropped 7 bases, with 11 bases sitting between them. Authors' analysis steps: Sample TCR totals centred on a median of around 93,000, ranging 23,224 to 690,600. TCRdb ran MiXCR on the RACE reads and lists one entry per CDR3 protein. In this record, the V and J calls reflect TCRdb's handling and not the investigators' own analysis. The sample lists about 77,000 distinct CDR3 sequences, over 6.5% occurring once. This record comes from a study of human T cells and chemical hapten exposure.

J is TRBJ2-7 and V is TRBV12-3 or TRBV12-4; D is ambiguous. The origin of this receptor is a female donor in good health. Some clones in this sample may be carry-over from other donors' samples. Material: whole blood. CDR3 amino acids: CASSSTLMEQYF. The CDR3 DNA is TGTGCCAGCAGTTCCACTCTCATGGAGCAGTACTTC.